This T cell receptor (beta chain) originates from a study of vaccination and CD4 T cells after COVID-19. Study-level background: Convalescent donors were composed of six males and four females, of whom two were Hispanic.

The CDR3 consists of 13 residues. The germline gives CDR1 KGHSH, CDR2 LQKENI. Trimming took 5 bases from V and 8 from J, leaving 15 bases between them. At the Johns Hopkins FTIC core, DNA taken from cultured CD4+ T cells was sequenced by way of the Oncomine TCR Beta short-read assay. TCRdb passed the PCR reads through MiXCR, listing each CDR3 protein once. The table shows about 10,000 distinct CDR3 sequences, with over 25% occurring only once. About this clonotype itself: The antigen remains undetermined.

Specified treatment: 10-day PBMC culture with coronavirus spike peptide pools or control peptides (ViraFEST assay). Sequences were derived from CD4+ T cells from blood, cultured in vitro, sampled after SARS-CoV-2 vaccination. V is TRBV18 and J is TRBJ1-1, with unresolved D. The receptor was isolated from a human donor who had recovered from COVID-19. CDR3 nucleotides: TGTGCCAGCTCAGTCCAGGAGTCGTCCGAAGCTTTCTTT. Protein product: CASSVQESSEAFF.